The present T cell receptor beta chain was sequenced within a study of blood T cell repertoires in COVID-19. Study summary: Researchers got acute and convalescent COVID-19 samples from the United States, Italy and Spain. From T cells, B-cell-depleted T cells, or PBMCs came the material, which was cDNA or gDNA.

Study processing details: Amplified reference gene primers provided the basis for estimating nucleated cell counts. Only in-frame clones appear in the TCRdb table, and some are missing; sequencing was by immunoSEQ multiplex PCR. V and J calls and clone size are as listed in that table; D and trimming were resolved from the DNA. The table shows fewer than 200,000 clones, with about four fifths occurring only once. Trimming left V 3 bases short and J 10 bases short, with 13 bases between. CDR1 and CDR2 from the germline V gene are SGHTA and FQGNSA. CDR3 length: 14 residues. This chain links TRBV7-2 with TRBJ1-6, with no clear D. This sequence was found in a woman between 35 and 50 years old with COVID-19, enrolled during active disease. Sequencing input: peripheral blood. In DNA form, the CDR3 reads TGTGCCAGCAGCTTTGGAGGGAGGGTCTCACCCCTCCACTTT. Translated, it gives CASSFGGRVSPLHF.